This entry features one TCR beta chain sequence. These data originate in a study of blood T cell repertoires in COVID-19. Study-wide context: T cells, B-cell-depleted T cells, or PBMCs provided the cDNA or gDNA that served as material.

Only in-frame clones appear in the TCRdb table, and some are missing; sequencing was by immunoSEQ multiplex PCR. This sample has roughly 25,000 clones, with roughly four fifths found just once. The V gene lost 0 bases and the J gene lost 10 bases, with 16 bases spanning the gap. The CDR3 has 16 amino acids. Germline assignment: CDR1 MNHEY and CDR2 SVGEGT. Sequenced sample: peripheral blood. This sequence joins TRBV6-2 or TRBV6-3 and TRBJ1-6, with TRBD1 as a possible D gene (5 bases). This clonotype was sampled from a woman aged 70 to 79 with COVID-19, enrolled during active disease. The CDR3 nucleotides are TGTGCCAGCAGTTACTCGTCCGGACGCTGGGGCTCACCCCTCCACTTT. Translation gives CASSYSSGRWGSPLHF.